This T cell receptor (beta chain) derives from a study of a mutant IDH1 vaccine in newly diagnosed glioma. Deletions cut 3 bases from V and 0 bases from J, with 9 bases between. Germline V gene lookup returns CDR1 MNHEY and CDR2 SMNVEV (reference sequence). The CDR3 length is 14 residues. As to this clone: Its antigen is currently unknown.

Data came from immunoSEQ multiplex PCR; TCRdb stores just in-frame clones and leaves some out. Here the sample spans about 120,000 clones, 85% to 90% being singletons. Stated time point: week 11, during vaccination. A single vaccine dose contained 300 ug of mutant IDH1 20-mer peptide, and topical imiquimod was used with it. This clonotype was obtained from a woman in her fifties or sixties with glioma. This material consisted of PBMCs, taken from a glioma patient whose treatment included an IDH1 peptide vaccine. This chain links TRBV27 with TRBJ2-7; D uncertain. CDR3: CASSLSQASYEQYF. The CDR3 nucleotides read TGTGCCAGCAGTTTGTCGCAAGCCTCCTACGAGCAGTACTTC.